A single sample is the source of the 25 T cell receptor beta chains below, sequenced in a study of blood T cell repertoires in COVID-19. Here immunoSEQ multiplex PCR was the method, and the copy in TCRdb shows in-frame clones only, minus some. The sample lists around 110,000 clones, around 88% occurring once. What was sequenced was peripheral blood. The receptors derive from a man between 50 and 59 years old with active or convalescent COVID-19.

This rearrangement joins TRBV5-4 to TRBJ2-7; a weak D match, TRBD1 (7 bases). The CDR3 covers 13 residues. V lost 4 bases to trimming and J lost 3 bases, with 11 bases between them. CDR1 and CDR2 (germline): SGHNT, YYREEE (reference sequence). This CDR3 is CASSTQGGYEQYF. CDR3 in DNA: TGTGCCAGCAGCACCCAGGGGGGCTACGAGCAGTACTTC. The complete variable domain, with remaining parts taken from reference TRBV5-4 and TRBJ2-7, reads ETGVTQSPTHLIKTRGQQVTLRCSSQSGHNTVSWYQQALGQGPQFIFQYYREEENGRGNFPPRFSGLQFPNYSSELNVNALELDDSALYLCASSTQGGYEQYFGPGTRLTVT.

This clone was observed a single time. The chain has TRBV6-2 or TRBV6-3 and TRBJ2-3, with D perhaps TRBD2 (6 bases). Germline CDR1 reads MNHEY; CDR2 reads SVGEGT. Trimming removed 2 bases at V and 8 bases at J, with 11 bases between. This CDR3 comprises 13 residues. The DNA for the CDR3 is TGTGCCAGCAGTTACGAAAGGAGGGGTACGCAGTATTTT. It yields the protein CASSYERRGTQYF.

The gene calls are TRBV6-5 and TRBJ2-7, with 7 bases that match TRBD1. V lost 0 bases to trimming and J lost 2 bases; unmatched junction nucleotides: 4. The CDR3 has 15 amino acids. Per the germline V gene, CDR1 is MNHEY and CDR2 is SVGAGI. CDR3 nucleotides: TGTGCCAGCAGTTACTCAGTGCAGGGGGCCTACGAGCAGTACTTC. This codes for CASSYSVQGAYEQYF.

This clone came up a few times. V is TRBV5-1 and J is TRBJ2-1, with 12 bases aligning to TRBD2. CDR3 length: 16 residues. V was pared by 1 base and J by 5 bases, with 4 bases of the junction left unmatched. Looked up from germline, CDR1 is SGHRS and CDR2 is YFSETQ. The CDR3 coding sequence is TGCGCCAGCAGCTTGACTAGCGGGAGGTCCCACAATGAGCAGTTCTTC. Translated, it gives CASSLTSGRSHNEQFF.

The chain uses TRBV4-3 and TRBJ2-1, with D perhaps matching TRBD2 (7 bases). CDR1 LGHNA and CDR2 YSLEER come from the germline V gene. The V and J ends lost 0 bases and 10 bases respectively, with 19 bases between them. The CDR3 contains 16 residues. The CDR3 loop is CASSQDPGPGGREQFF. The CDR3 DNA is TGCGCCAGCAGCCAAGACCCCGGGCCGGGGGGCAGGGAGCAGTTCTTC.

The chain employs TRBV5-1 and TRBJ2-7; 9 nucleotides line up with TRBD1. CDR1 and CDR2 (germline): SGHRS, YFSETQ. CDR3 length equals 15 residues. The V segment lost 4 bases and the J segment 2 bases; nucleotides outside the gene matches: 7. This CDR3 reads CASSPRTGVPYEQYF. CDR3 DNA: TGCGCCAGCAGCCCAAGGACAGGGGTGCCCTACGAGCAGTACTTC. Supplemented by reference TRBV5-1 and TRBJ2-7, the full variable domain reads KAGVTQTPRYLIKTRGQQVTLSCSPISGHRSVSWYQQTPGQGLQFLFEYFSETQRNKGNFPGRFSGRQFSNSRSEMNVSTLELGDSALYLCASSPRTGVPYEQYFGPGTRLTVT.

As concerns this clone: The junction shows a germline mismatch at one end, possibly a read error. The V gene is TRBV5-1, the J gene TRBJ1-5, with D perhaps TRBD1 (5 bases). The CDR3 is made up of 15 amino acids. CDR1 and CDR2 (germline): SGHRS, YFSETQ. CDR3 bases: TGCGCCAGCAGCTTGGCGGGGGAGAGCAATCAGCGCCAGCATTTT. Amino acids: CASSLAGESNQRQHF.

This clone was counted a single time. The chain uses TRBV29-1 and TRBJ2-1; 7 bases map to TRBD1. The CDR3 is 16 amino acids. The germline V gene has CDR1 SQVTM and CDR2 ANQGSEA. The V gene end was trimmed by 4 bases and the J gene end by 0 bases; junction bases not matched to a gene: 9. DNA for the CDR3: TGCAGCGTTGGAGATGGACAGGCCTTCTCCTACAATGAGCAGTTCTTC. Translation: CSVGDGQAFSYNEQFF.

This clone was seen only a few times. V is TRBV28 and J is TRBJ1-5; no definite D call. This CDR3 is 15 amino acids long. The V end was cut by 3 bases, the J end by 1 base, with 10 bases between. Germline V gene lookup returns CDR1 MDHEN and CDR2 SYDVKM. The CDR3 sequence: CASSFWGGSNQPQHF. The CDR3 nucleotides are TGTGCCAGCAGTTTCTGGGGAGGGAGCAATCAGCCCCAGCATTTT.

This chain links TRBV19 with TRBJ1-3; 8 nucleotides line up with TRBD1. The CDR3 has 14 amino acids. The germline CDR1 and CDR2 sequences are LNHDA and SQIVND (reference sequence). V shed 8 bases, J shed 2 bases, and the junction held 5 bases outside the gene matches. CDR3 region: CASRTGNPGNTIYF. The CDR3 DNA is TGTGCCAGTCGGACAGGGAACCCTGGAAACACCATATATTTT.

J is TRBJ2-1 and V is TRBV23-1; 9 bases are a match to TRBD2. TRBV23-1 is known as an ORF, though its function is uncertain. This CDR3 has 17 amino acids. Germline trimming cut 2 bases from V and 2 bases from J; bases unmatched to any gene: 7. The CDR3 DNA is TGCGCCAGCAGTCAAAGGAATAGCGGGAGCCCCTACAATGAGCAGTTCTTC. This gives the protein CASSQRNSGSPYNEQFF.

This chain links TRBV27 with TRBJ1-5; no reliable D call. The V gene's germline CDR1 is MNHEY and CDR2 SMNVEV (reference sequence). Trimming cost V 3 bases and J 5 bases, with 8 bases left between them. The CDR3 runs 13 residues. The CDR3 DNA reads TGTGCCAGCAGTTTTTCCAAATATCAGCCCCAGCATTTT. Encoded protein: CASSFSKYQPQHF.

The V and J genes are TRBV9 and TRBJ2-7; 10 bases line up with TRBD1. CDR3 length: 15 amino acids. Germline assignment: CDR1 SGDLS and CDR2 YYNGEE. V was clipped by 4 bases and J by 5 bases; unmatched bases: 9. CDR3: CASSLTGTGVNEQYF. The CDR3 nucleotides read TGTGCCAGCAGCTTAACCGGGACAGGGGTGAACGAGCAGTACTTC.

A few counts support this clone. The rearrangement joins TRBV29-1 to TRBJ1-4, with D maybe TRBD1 (5 bases). Trimming took 7 bases from V and 6 from J, leaving 24 bases between them. The CDR3 length is 16 residues. CDR1 and CDR2 (germline): SQVTM, ANQGSEA. CDR3 region: CSGMWGGDLRHEKLFF. DNA for the CDR3: TGCAGCGGTATGTGGGGGGGAGACCTACGGCATGAAAAACTGTTTTTT.

The chain joins TRBV7-8 to TRBJ2-2; 11 bases align to TRBD2. J gave up 7 bases and V 1 base, and 2 bases lay outside the gene matches. This CDR3 has 15 amino acids. Germline CDR1 is SGHVS and CDR2 is FQNEAQ. DNA of the CDR3: TGTGCCAGCAGCTTAGGTAGCGGGAGGGACGGGGAGCTGTTTTTT. It is translated as CASSLGSGRDGELFF.

The rearrangement uses TRBV5-4 and TRBJ2-7, with D uncertain. This CDR3 region has 14 residues. V gave up 0 bases and J gave up 2 bases, with 9 bases separating them. Looked up from germline, CDR1 is SGHNT and CDR2 is YYREEE (reference sequence). The CDR3, as DNA: TGTGCCAGCAGCTTGGTAGATCATGCCTACGAGCAGTACTTC. Encoded protein: CASSLVDHAYEQYF.

The chain employs TRBV11-3 and TRBJ2-1; no firm D call. The CDR3 consists of 15 residues. Germline CDR1 reads SGHNT; CDR2 reads YENEEA. The V end was cut by 5 bases, the J end by 0 bases, with 11 bases between. CDR3 bases: TGTGCCAGCAGCCCTCGGTTAAGCTCCTACAATGAGCAGTTCTTC. Its translation: CASSPRLSSYNEQFF.

The chain uses TRBV5-6 and TRBJ2-7; 11 bases align to TRBD2. The trim removed 2 bases at V and 6 bases at J, leaving 13 bases unmatched. This CDR3 has 17 amino acids. The germline V gene has CDR1 SGHDT and CDR2 YYEEEE. The CDR3 nucleotides are TGTGCCAGCAGCTTACTAGCGGGAGACCTTGGGGCCTCCGAGCAGTACTTC. Encoded protein: CASSLLAGDLGASEQYF. The full variable domain, with the rest looked up from reference TRBV5-6 and TRBJ2-7, is DAGVTQSPTHLIKTRGQQVTLRCSPKSGHDTVSWYQQALGQGPQFIFQYYEEEERQRGNFPDRFSGHQFPNYSSELNVNALLLGDSALYLCASSLLAGDLGASEQYFGPGTRLTVT.

The chain recombines TRBV6-5 with TRBJ2-3; weak D call: TRBD2 (5 bases). Germline values: CDR1 MNHEY, CDR2 SVGAGI. This CDR3 contains 15 residues. Trimming removed 5 bases from V and 3 bases from J, with 15 bases in between. The CDR3 region is CASSSGSDATDTQYF. The CDR3 DNA follows: TGTGCCAGCAGTAGCGGTTCTGATGCTACAGATACGCAGTATTTT.

This chain links TRBV7-2 with TRBJ2-1, with 10 bases that match TRBD2. V gave up 3 bases and J gave up 5 bases; unmatched junction bases: 4. This CDR3 has 15 amino acids. CDR1 and CDR2 (germline): SGHTA, FQGNSA. The CDR3 sequence is CASSLGLAYNNEQFF. For the CDR3, the DNA is TGTGCCAGCAGCTTGGGACTAGCGTACAACAATGAGCAGTTCTTC.

The V call is TRBV9, the J call TRBJ2-1, with 7 bases fitting TRBD1. Germline V CDR1 and CDR2: SGDLS, YYNGEE. V was pared by 2 bases and J by 5 bases, with 1 base of the junction left unmatched. The CDR3 covers 13 residues. For the CDR3, the DNA is TGTGCCAGCAGCGTGACAGGGAACAATGAGCAGTTCTTC. Translated, it gives CASSVTGNNEQFF.

V gene TRBV4-1 combines with J gene TRBJ2-1, with 8 bases identical to TRBD2. V was clipped by 2 bases and J by 8 bases; unmatched bases: 14. Germline V lookup: CDR1 MGHRA, CDR2 YSYEKL. This CDR3 comprises 17 residues. For the CDR3, the DNA is TGCGCCAGCAGCCAAAAAGTTTTGGCCGGGAGGGCGGATGAGCAGTTCTTC. Amino acids: CASSQKVLAGRADEQFF.

The gene calls are TRBV2 and TRBJ1-4, with 7 bases matching TRBD1. V was pared by 6 bases and J by 5 bases, with 9 bases of the junction left unmatched. Germline-derived CDR1 and CDR2 are SNHLY and FYNNEI. This CDR3 contains 15 residues. The CDR3 coding sequence is TGTGCCAGCAGGATGGCCGGGACAGTGAATGAAAAACTGTTTTTT. Translated: CASRMAGTVNEKLFF.

V and J are TRBV28 and TRBJ2-7; TRBD2 agrees at 13 bases. This CDR3 is 18 amino acids long. Germline CDR1 MDHEN, CDR2 SYDVKM. The V and J ends lost 3 bases and 0 bases, in that order; junction bases with no gene match: 8. The CDR3 DNA reads TGTGCCAGCAGTTTTGTACTAGCGGGAGGGCCCGACTCCTACGAGCAGTACTTC. Protein: CASSFVLAGGPDSYEQYF.

This chain uses TRBV24-1 with TRBJ1-5, with TRBD1 matching 7 bases. Losses at the gene ends were 10 bases for V and 3 bases for J; bases not matched to a gene: 11. The germline V gene encodes CDR1 KGHDR and CDR2 SFDVKD. This CDR3 contains 15 residues. The CDR3: CATADRSALNQPQHF. In DNA form, the CDR3 reads TGTGCCACAGCGGACAGGAGCGCGCTCAATCAGCCCCAGCATTTT.